This TCR beta chain is from a study of blood T cell repertoires in COVID-19. Overall study: The United States, Italy and Spain provided the acute and convalescent COVID-19 samples. T cells, B-cell-depleted T cells, or PBMCs provided the cDNA or gDNA that served as material.

Clones were read by immunoSEQ multiplex PCR, and TCRdb kept only the in-frame ones, dropping some. In the table there are 250,000 to 350,000 clones, approximately 88% of which are singletons. CDR3 length: 12 amino acids. Germline values: CDR1 LNHDA, CDR2 SQIVND (reference sequence). With 2 bases removed from V and 10 bases from J, the gap between germline ends came to 9 bases. The genes are TRBV19 and TRBJ1-5; D unclear. This sequence originates from a man aged 18 to 30 who had recovered from COVID-19. Sequencing was carried out using peripheral blood. CDR3 protein: CASSISPGPQHF. CDR3 coding DNA: TGTGCCAGTAGTATATCACCGGGACCCCAGCATTTT.